This T cell receptor beta chain was profiled in a study of blood T cell repertoires in COVID-19. In regard to this clone: Germline and junction disagree at one end, which may indicate a read error.

In germline, CDR1 is SGDLS, CDR2 YYNGEE. The CDR3 is 18 amino acids. Using immunoSEQ multiplex PCR, the repertoire was profiled, and TCRdb retains in-frame clones only, with some absent. The profile shows some 350,000 clones, around four fifths of them singletons. The rearrangement joins TRBV9 to TRBJ2-6; D call uncertain. What was sequenced was peripheral blood. The TCR was taken from a man aged 25 to 40 with active or convalescent COVID-19. CDR3 sequence: CASSGPRWRHSGSNVLTF. DNA of the CDR3: TGTGCCAGCAGCGGACCACGATGGCGACACTCTGGGTCCAACGTCCTGACTTTC.